Shown below are 30 T cell receptor beta chains from a single sample sequenced in a study of blood T cells in healthy people across ages. Primers used in a second PCR of roughly 6 to 12 cycles were a sample-barcoded 5' primer and a J-beta primer mix. TCRdb independently ran MiXCR on the 5' RACE reads; one entry per CDR3 protein. The sample carries under 850,000 distinct CDR3 sequences, around 36% recorded once. Sample: blood. These receptors were collected from a man younger than 30 in good health.

This clonotype was observed many times. The CDR3 loop reads CASSLGTGFREETQYF. As DNA, the CDR3 is TGTGCCAGCAGCCTAGGAACAGGTTTTAGAGAAGAGACCCAGTACTTC. The genes are TRBV7-9 and TRBJ2-5, with D possibly being TRBD1 (5 bases). V gave up 5 bases and J gave up 3 bases, with 19 bases separating them. The CDR3 runs to 16 residues. Germline values: CDR1 SEHNR, CDR2 FQNEAQ (reference sequence).

This clonotype was counted between two and nine times. The chain carries TRBV7-9 and TRBJ1-6; D remains ambiguous. The V end lost 5 bases, the J end lost 0 bases, and 11 bases lay between the germline ends. The CDR3 consists of 16 residues. Germline assignment: CDR1 SEHNR and CDR2 FQNEAQ (reference sequence). The CDR3 region is CASSATRSSYNSPLHF. CDR3 in DNA: TGTGCCAGCAGCGCCACACGGAGCTCCTATAATTCACCCCTCCACTTT.

With respect to this clonotype: The junction departs from germline at one end; a sequencing error may be responsible. The V and J genes are TRBV2 and TRBJ2-5, with TRBD1 identical over 9 bases. This CDR3 spans 17 amino acids. Germline V gene lookup returns CDR1 SNHLY and CDR2 FYNNEI. The CDR3 sequence: CASIPRPDRGWGETQCF. In DNA form, the CDR3 reads TGTGCCAGCATCCCTCGACCGGACAGGGGTTGGGGAGAGACCCAGTGCTTC.

V usage is TRBV12-3 or TRBV12-4 and J usage is TRBJ1-1; no firm D call. The germline V and J ends were trimmed by 6 bases and 0 bases, with 11 bases remaining between them. The CDR3 extends over 14 amino acids. In nucleotides, the CDR3 is TGTGCCAGCAGCGGGCGGAATATGAACACTGAAGCTTTCTTT. Translation: CASSGRNMNTEAFF.

This clonotype was observed a few times. A far larger clone lies a single base away; this is likely a read error. The chain is built from TRBV4-3 and TRBJ1-1, with D unresolved. The CDR3 sequence is 13 residues long. Germline V CDR1 and CDR2: LGHNA, YSLEER. The DNA for the CDR3 is TGCGCCACCAGCCCCCACCGGAACACTGAAGCTTTCTTT. Protein product: CATSPHRNTEAFF.

This clonotype was seen a handful of times. The V gene is TRBV6-6, the J gene TRBJ2-7, with a possible D match to TRBD2 (5 bases). V was cut by 7 bases and J by 0 bases, with 10 bases left in between. Germline-derived CDR1 and CDR2 are MNHNY and SVGAGI (reference sequence). The CDR3 length is 13 residues. CDR3 sequence: CASTRRDSYEQYF. CDR3 nucleotide sequence: TGTGCCAGCACTCGCCGGGACTCCTACGAGCAGTACTTC.

This clonotype was seen ten or more times. The chain couples TRBV20-1 to TRBJ2-7; D gene ambiguous. Per germline, CDR1 DFQATT and CDR2 SNEGSKA (reference sequence). Trimming left V 2 bases short and J 2 bases short, with 10 bases between. The CDR3 extends over 13 amino acids. The CDR3, as DNA: TGCAGTGCTAGACAGGCTAAGGCCTACGAGCAGTACTTC. Protein sequence: CSARQAKAYEQYF.

Worth noting for this clonotype: This may arise from a read error, as a much more abundant clone is one base away. Given the absence of the conserved phenylalanine or tryptophan at the CDR3 end, a read error is likely. J is TRBJ2-1 and V is TRBV12-3 or TRBV12-4, with a tentative D call TRBD2 (5 bases). CDR3 length: 15 amino acids. Trimming pared 3 bases from V and 1 base from J, leaving 10 bases between. CDR3 region: CASSFGRGSYNEQFL. Written as DNA, the CDR3 is TGTGCCAGCAGTTTTGGTCGGGGTTCCTACAATGAGCAGTTCTTA.

V usage is TRBV12-3 or TRBV12-4 and J usage is TRBJ2-1, with 8 positions matching TRBD1. The junction had 5 bases not matched to a gene; V was cut back by 3 bases and J by 4 bases. The CDR3 has 15 amino acids. As DNA, the CDR3 is TGTGCCAGCAGTTTGTCACAGGGGGTTTACAATGAGCAGTTCTTC. This sequence encodes CASSLSQGVYNEQFF.

This sequence joins TRBV21-1 and TRBJ2-5; the table calls TRBD1, which could not be checked here. TRBV21-1 is designated a pseudogene. This CDR3 is built from 14 residues. The DNA of the CDR3 is TGTGCCAGCAGCAAACGGACAGGTCAGGGTGAGCAGTACTTC. Translating gives CASSKRTGQGEQYF.

This chain links TRBV12-3 or TRBV12-4 with TRBJ2-7; possibly TRBD1 for D (5 bases). The CDR3 has 14 residues. The ends were cut back, 3 bases at V and 5 bases at J, with 14 bases in the middle. The CDR3 DNA follows: TGTGCCAGCAGTTTTATCAGGGATAGCCACGAGCAGTACTTC. Its translation: CASSFIRDSHEQYF.

The chain recombines TRBV10-3 with TRBJ1-4; D gene ambiguous. CDR1 is ENHRY, CDR2 SYGVKD, per germline. The CDR3 runs 12 residues. The V and J ends lost 9 bases and 6 bases respectively, with 11 bases between them. CDR3 in DNA: TGTGCCATTGCGGACGGGTATGAAAAACTGTTTTTT. It codes for CAIADGYEKLFF.

A word on this clonotype: A read error is possible here, since a much larger clone lies one base away. This chain joins TRBV12-3 or TRBV12-4 and TRBJ2-1; 13 bases are a match to TRBD2. Trimming took 6 bases from V and 10 from J; bases not matched to a gene: 6. CDR3 size: 14 residues. CDR3 sequence: CASRGTSGVEEQFF. In DNA, the CDR3 is TGTGCCAGCAGGGGGACTAGCGGGGTCGAGGAGCAGTTCTTC.

The chain links TRBV12-3 or TRBV12-4 to TRBJ1-5, with D tentatively TRBD1 (6 bases). V lost 6 bases and J lost 6, with 21 bases in between. The CDR3 is made up of 16 amino acids. The CDR3 bases are TGTGCCAGCAGCTCCTCCCCGGGGGGGGGCAGTCAGCCCCAGCATTTT. It encodes CASSSSPGGGSQPQHF.

Ten or more counts support this clonotype. The chain uses TRBV4-3 and TRBJ2-7, with 9 positions matching TRBD2. This CDR3 comprises 18 residues. The V segment lost 0 bases and the J segment 0 bases; nucleotides outside the gene matches: 9. Per the germline V gene, CDR1 is LGHNA and CDR2 is YSLEER. CDR3 region: CASSQDVGSGGLSYEQYF. The CDR3 bases are TGCGCCAGCAGCCAAGATGTCGGCAGCGGGGGGCTCTCCTACGAGCAGTACTTC.

The J gene is TRBJ2-7, the V gene TRBV5-6; 9 nucleotides line up with TRBD1. V lost 3 bases, J lost 4 bases, and 11 bases stayed unmatched. Germline V gives CDR1 SGHDT, CDR2 YYEEEE. CDR3 length: 16 amino acids. CDR3 residues: CASSSPGTGNRYEQYF. CDR3 nucleotide sequence: TGTGCCAGCAGCTCCCCCGGGACAGGGAACCGATACGAGCAGTACTTC.

This clonotype showed up just a few times. This chain links TRBV24-1 with TRBJ2-1; TRBD1 or TRBD2 may be the D gene (5 bases each). The V gene's germline CDR1 is KGHDR and CDR2 SFDVKD. This CDR3 is built from 14 residues. V was clipped by 12 bases and J by 8 bases, with 22 bases between them. The CDR3 DNA is TGTGCCGGAAGAAACACCGGGGCCTTCTATGAGCAGTTCTTC. As protein: CAGRNTGAFYEQFF.

The genes are TRBV6-6 and TRBJ2-4; 8 positions agree with TRBD1. The V gene's germline CDR1 is MNHNY and CDR2 SVGAGI (reference sequence). The CDR3 has 14 residues. V dropped 5 bases and J dropped 9; count of bases not matched to a gene: 9. The CDR3, as DNA: TGTGCCAGCAGTCACGCGGGACAGGCGAGCATTCAGTACTTC. Residues: CASSHAGQASIQYF.

A remark on this clonotype: This may come from a read error, since a much larger clone is one base off. In nucleotides, the CDR3 is TGTGCCAGCAGTTTACAAGGGGTAGGAACCTACAATGAGCAGTTCTTC. It is translated as CASSLQGVGTYNEQFF. V and J are TRBV12-3 or TRBV12-4 and TRBJ2-1; perhaps TRBD1 as D (5 bases). With 2 bases removed from V and 2 bases from J, the gap between germline ends came to 13 bases. This CDR3 is built from 16 residues.

The chain carries TRBV29-1 and TRBJ1-2; D uncertain. The length of the CDR3 is 12 residues. CDR1 and CDR2 from the germline V gene are SQVTM and ANQGSEA. V was shortened by 2 bases and J by 8 bases, with 12 bases between the two germline ends. CDR3 DNA sequence: TGCAGCGTTGAAAAATCGGCTTACGGCTACACCTTC. Protein: CSVEKSAYGYTF.

This clonotype has more than one count but fewer than ten. The J gene is TRBJ1-2, the V gene TRBV9; D remains ambiguous. The CDR3 loop spans 13 amino acids. The germline V and J ends were trimmed by 0 bases and 7 bases, with 10 bases remaining between them. Germline V gene lookup returns CDR1 SGDLS and CDR2 YYNGEE. This chain's CDR3 is CASSVAGIGGYTF. The CDR3, as DNA: TGTGCCAGCAGCGTAGCGGGGATCGGTGGCTACACCTTC.

This clonotype showed up just a few times. The chain has TRBV5-1 and TRBJ2-3; 7 bases agree with TRBD2. The germline gives CDR1 SGHRS, CDR2 YFSETQ. The CDR3 length is 16 residues. With V trimmed by 1 base and J by 4 bases, 9 bases remained unmatched. Written as DNA, the CDR3 is TGCGCCAGCAGCTTGTTACCCGGGACTACGCCAGATACGCAGTATTTT. Translated: CASSLLPGTTPDTQYF.

CDR3 sequence: CASSQRLADYYEQYF. CDR3 nucleotides: TGTGCCAGCAGCCAAAGACTAGCGGATTACTACGAGCAGTACTTC. The V call is TRBV4-2, the J call TRBJ2-5, with 9 bases aligning to TRBD2. The end of the DNA fits TRBJ2-7 better, so the J call may be wrong. CDR1 and CDR2 from the germline V gene are LGHNA and YNFKEQ. The CDR3 spans 15 residues.

This chain links TRBV20-1 with TRBJ2-7; TRBD1 might be the D (5 bases). In germline, CDR1 is DFQATT, CDR2 SNEGSKA (reference sequence). This CDR3 is 11 amino acids long. Trimming removed 6 bases from V and 10 bases from J, with 16 bases in between. The DNA for the CDR3 is TGCAGTGCGGTCAAACAGGCGCCCCAGTACTTC. Protein: CSAVKQAPQYF.

The chain carries TRBV9 and TRBJ2-1; 8 nucleotides match TRBD2. The CDR3 consists of 18 residues. In germline, CDR1 is SGDLS, CDR2 YYNGEE. With V trimmed by 4 bases and J by 8 bases, 20 bases remained unmatched. CDR3 protein: CASSPHADGGASQDEQFF. CDR3 bases: TGTGCCAGCAGCCCTCATGCGGACGGGGGGGCATCACAGGATGAGCAGTTCTTC.

This clonotype showed up just a few times. This chain connects TRBV10-3 to TRBJ2-1; 9 bases fit TRBD2. J gave up 4 bases and V 0 bases, and 1 base lay outside the gene matches. Germline-derived CDR1 and CDR2 are ENHRY and SYGVKD. CDR3 length equals 15 residues. The CDR3, as DNA: TGTGCCATCAGTGAGTCGAGCGGGGGGTACAATGAGCAGTTCTTC. It encodes CAISESSGGYNEQFF.

Note on this clonotype: A single base separates this from a much larger clone, so it may be a read error. The CDR3 reads CASSQDEDGFNEQFF. The CDR3 bases are TGTGCCAGCAGCCAAGATGAGGACGGGTTCAATGAGCAGTTCTTC. This chain links TRBV3-1 with TRBJ2-1; unclear D gene. The ends were cut back, 0 bases at V and 6 bases at J, with 12 bases in the middle. CDR1 is LGHDT, CDR2 YNNKEL, per germline (reference sequence). The CDR3 extends over 15 amino acids.

In its sample, this clonotype was seen a few times. This sequence joins TRBV20-1 and TRBJ2-3, with 7 bases that match TRBD2. Unmatched junction bases numbered 6, after V lost 3 bases and J lost 6 bases. The CDR3 runs to 13 residues. Germline V gene sequence: CDR1 DFQATT, CDR2 SNEGSKA (reference sequence). CDR3: CSARGRAGDTQYF. For the CDR3, the DNA is TGCAGTGCTAGGGGACGAGCGGGGGATACGCAGTATTTT.

This chain links TRBV11-2 with TRBJ2-5; D is unclear. The DNA end lines up better with TRBJ2-1; the J call may be wrong. The CDR3 covers 15 residues. The V gene's germline CDR1 is SGHAT and CDR2 FQNNGV. The CDR3 nucleotides read TGTGCCAGCAGCTTAGGTGGGGTACAACAAGAGACCCAGTTCTTC. It encodes CASSLGGVQQETQFF.

This clonotype was seen only a few times. The chain joins TRBV6-4 to TRBJ2-2; D is unresolved. The CDR3 has 13 amino acids. The V end lost 2 bases, the J end lost 3 bases, and 4 bases lay between the germline ends. From germline, CDR1 is MRHNA and CDR2 SNTAGT. CDR3 bases: TGTGCCAGCAGTGACAGGGACACCGGGGAGCTGTTTTTT. Translation gives CASSDRDTGELFF.